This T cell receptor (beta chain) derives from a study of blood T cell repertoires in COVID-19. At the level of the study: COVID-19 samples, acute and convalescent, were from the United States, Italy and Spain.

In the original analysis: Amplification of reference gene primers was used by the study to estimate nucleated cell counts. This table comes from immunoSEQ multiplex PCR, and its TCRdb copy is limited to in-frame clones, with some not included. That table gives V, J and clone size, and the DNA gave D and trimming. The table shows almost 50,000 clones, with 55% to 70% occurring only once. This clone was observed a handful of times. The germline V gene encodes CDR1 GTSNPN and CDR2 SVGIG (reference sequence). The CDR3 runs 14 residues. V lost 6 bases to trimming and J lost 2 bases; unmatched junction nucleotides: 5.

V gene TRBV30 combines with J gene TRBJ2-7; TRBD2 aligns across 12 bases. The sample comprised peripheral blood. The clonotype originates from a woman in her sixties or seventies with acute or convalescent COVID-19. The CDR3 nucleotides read TGTGCCTGTATCCCTAGCGGGAGGGCCTACGAGCAGTACTTC. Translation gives CACIPSGRAYEQYF.